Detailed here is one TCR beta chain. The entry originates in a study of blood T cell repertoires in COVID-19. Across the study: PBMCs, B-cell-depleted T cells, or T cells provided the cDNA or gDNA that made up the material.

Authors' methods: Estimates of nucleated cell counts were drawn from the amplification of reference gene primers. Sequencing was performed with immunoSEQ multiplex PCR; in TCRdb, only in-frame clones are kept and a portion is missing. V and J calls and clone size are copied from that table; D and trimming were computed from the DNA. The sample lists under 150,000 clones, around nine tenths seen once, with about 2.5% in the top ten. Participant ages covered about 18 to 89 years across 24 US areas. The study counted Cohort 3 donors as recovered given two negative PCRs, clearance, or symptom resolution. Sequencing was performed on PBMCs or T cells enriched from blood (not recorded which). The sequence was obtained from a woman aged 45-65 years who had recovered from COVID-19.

The CDR3 spells CASSPGLAGMNTGELFF. CDR3 bases: TGCGCCAGCAGCCCGGGACTAGCGGGGATGAACACCGGGGAGCTGTTTTTT. The rearrangement links TRBV5-1 to TRBJ2-2; 13 positions agree with TRBD2. The J segment lost 1 base and the V segment lost 4 bases, leaving 4 bases of the junction unmatched. Germline loops: CDR1 SGHRS, CDR2 YFSETQ. The CDR3 is 17 residues long.